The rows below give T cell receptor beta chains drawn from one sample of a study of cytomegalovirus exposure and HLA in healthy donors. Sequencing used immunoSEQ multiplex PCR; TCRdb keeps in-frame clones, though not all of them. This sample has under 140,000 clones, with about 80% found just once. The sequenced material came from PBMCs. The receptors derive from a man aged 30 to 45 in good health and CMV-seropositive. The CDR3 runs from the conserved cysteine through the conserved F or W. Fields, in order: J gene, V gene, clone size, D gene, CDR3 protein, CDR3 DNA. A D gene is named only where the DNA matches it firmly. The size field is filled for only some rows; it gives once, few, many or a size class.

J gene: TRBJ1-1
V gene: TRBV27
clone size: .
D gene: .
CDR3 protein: CASRTQGNTEAFF
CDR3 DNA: TGTGCCAGCAGGACACAGGGGAACACTGAAGCTTTCTTT

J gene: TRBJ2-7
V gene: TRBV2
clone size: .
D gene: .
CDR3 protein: CASSSKGGDLNEQYF
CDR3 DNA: TGTGCCAGCAGCTCCAAGGGGGGGGATTTAAACGAGCAGTACTTC

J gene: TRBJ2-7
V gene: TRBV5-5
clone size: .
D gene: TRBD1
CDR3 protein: CASSRRDSPNEQYF
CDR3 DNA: TGTGCCAGCAGCCGCCGGGACAGTCCCAACGAGCAGTACTTC

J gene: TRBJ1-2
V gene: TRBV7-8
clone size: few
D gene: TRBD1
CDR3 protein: CASSATGTGRGYTF
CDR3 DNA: TGTGCCAGCAGCGCTACCGGGACAGGGCGCGGCTACACCTTC

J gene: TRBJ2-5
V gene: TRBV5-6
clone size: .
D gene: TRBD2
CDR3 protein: CASSSPGGVGETQYF
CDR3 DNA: TGTGCCAGCAGCTCCCCGGGGGGTGTAGGGGAGACCCAGTACTTC

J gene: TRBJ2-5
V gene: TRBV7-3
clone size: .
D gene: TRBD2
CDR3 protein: CASSLTALGAGEETQYF
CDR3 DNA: TGTGCCAGCAGCTTAACGGCCCTAGGGGCGGGGGAGGAGACCCAGTACTTC

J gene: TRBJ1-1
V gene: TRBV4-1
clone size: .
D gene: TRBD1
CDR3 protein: CASSMGQGRTEAFF
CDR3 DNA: TGCGCCAGCAGCATGGGACAGGGTAGAACTGAAGCTTTCTTT

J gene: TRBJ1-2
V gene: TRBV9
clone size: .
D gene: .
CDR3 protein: CASSPPNRAGYTF
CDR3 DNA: TGTGCCAGCAGTCCCCCTAACAGGGCGGGCTACACCTTC

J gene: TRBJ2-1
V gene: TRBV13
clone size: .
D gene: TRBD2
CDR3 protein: CASSSILAPRGGASYNEQFF
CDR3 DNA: TGTGCCAGCAGCTCGATCCTAGCGCCCCGCGGGGGGGCCTCCTACAATGAGCAGTTCTTC

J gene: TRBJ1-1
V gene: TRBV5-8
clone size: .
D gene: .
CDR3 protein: CASSQTGSTEAFF
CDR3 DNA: TGTGCCAGCAGTCAAACAGGGTCCACTGAAGCTTTCTTT

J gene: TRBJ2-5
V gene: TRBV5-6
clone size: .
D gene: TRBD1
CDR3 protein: CASGNRGQETQYF
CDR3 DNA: TGTGCCAGCGGCAACAGGGGCCAAGAGACCCAGTACTTC

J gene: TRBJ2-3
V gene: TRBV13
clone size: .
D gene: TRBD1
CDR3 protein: CASSPQGQGGTDTQYF
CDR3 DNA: TGTGCCAGCAGCCCCCAGGGACAGGGAGGCACAGATACGCAGTATTTT

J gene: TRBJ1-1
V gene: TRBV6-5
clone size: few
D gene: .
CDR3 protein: CASSALGSTEAFF
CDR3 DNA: TGTGCCAGCAGTGCCCTGGGGAGCACTGAAGCTTTCTTT

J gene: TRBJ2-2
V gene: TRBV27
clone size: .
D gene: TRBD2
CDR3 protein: CASSFRGAGELFF
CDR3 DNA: TGTGCCAGCAGTTTCCGGGGGGCCGGGGAGCTGTTTTTT

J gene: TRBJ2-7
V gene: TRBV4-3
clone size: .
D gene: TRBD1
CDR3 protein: CASSPGQGAYGQYF
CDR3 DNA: TGCGCCAGCAGCCCAGGACAGGGGGCCTACGGGCAGTACTTC

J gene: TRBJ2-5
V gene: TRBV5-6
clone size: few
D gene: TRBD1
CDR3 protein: CASSLYRQGMETQYF
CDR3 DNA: TGTGCCAGCAGCTTGTACCGACAGGGGATGGAGACCCAGTACTTC

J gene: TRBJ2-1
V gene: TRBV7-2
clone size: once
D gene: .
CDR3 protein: CASSPHEANNEQFF
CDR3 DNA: TGTGCCAGCAGCCCCCACGAAGCTAACAATGAGCAGTTCTTC

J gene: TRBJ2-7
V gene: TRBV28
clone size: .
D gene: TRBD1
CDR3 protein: CASSLLGQGPYEQYF
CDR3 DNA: TGTGCCAGCAGTTTGCTCGGACAGGGGCCCTACGAGCAGTACTTC

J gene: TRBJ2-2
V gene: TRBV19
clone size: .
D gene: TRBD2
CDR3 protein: CASTPLAGFTGELFF
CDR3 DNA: TGTGCCAGTACCCCCCTAGCGGGATTTACCGGGGAGCTGTTTTTT

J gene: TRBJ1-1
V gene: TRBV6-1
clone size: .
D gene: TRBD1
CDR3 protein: CASSEAWDRSNTEAFF
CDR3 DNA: TGTGCCAGCAGTGAAGCTTGGGACAGATCGAACACTGAAGCTTTCTTT

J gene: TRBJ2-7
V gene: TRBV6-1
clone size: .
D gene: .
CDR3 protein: CASRTRRAYEQYF
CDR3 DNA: TGTGCCAGCAGGACCCGCAGGGCCTACGAGCAGTACTTC

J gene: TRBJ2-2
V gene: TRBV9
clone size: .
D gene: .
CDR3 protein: CASSVGGQMNTGELFF
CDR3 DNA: TGTGCCAGCAGCGTAGGGGGGCAAATGAACACCGGGGAGCTGTTTTTT

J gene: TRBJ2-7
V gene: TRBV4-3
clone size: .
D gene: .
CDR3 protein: CASSRLRSGPSSYEQYF
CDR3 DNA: TGCGCCAGCAGCAGGTTAAGGAGCGGGCCCAGCTCCTACGAGCAGTACTTC

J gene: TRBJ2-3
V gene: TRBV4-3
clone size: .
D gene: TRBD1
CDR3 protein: CASSDTGEDTQYF
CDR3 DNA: TGCGCCAGCAGCGACACAGGGGAGGATACGCAGTATTTT

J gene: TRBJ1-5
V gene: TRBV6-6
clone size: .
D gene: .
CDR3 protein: CASSSGRVDSNQPQHF
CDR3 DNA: TGTGCCAGCAGTTCCGGCAGGGTTGACAGCAATCAGCCCCAGCATTTT

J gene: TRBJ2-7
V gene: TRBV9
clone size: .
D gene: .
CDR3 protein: CASSVASGGARPYEQYF
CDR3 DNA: TGTGCCAGCAGCGTCGCGAGTGGGGGGGCTCGTCCCTACGAGCAGTACTTC

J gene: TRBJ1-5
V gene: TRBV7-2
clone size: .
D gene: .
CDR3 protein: CASSLGSGTQNQPQHF
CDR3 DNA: TGTGCCAGCAGCTTAGGTTCCGGGACACAAAATCAGCCCCAGCATTTT

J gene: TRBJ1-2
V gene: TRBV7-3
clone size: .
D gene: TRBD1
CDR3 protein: CASSPGTGSYGYTF
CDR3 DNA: TGTGCCAGCAGCCCCGGGACAGGGAGCTATGGCTACACCTTC

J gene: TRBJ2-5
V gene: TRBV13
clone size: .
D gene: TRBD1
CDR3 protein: CASSPRDSNRDSRETQYF
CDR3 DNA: TGTGCCAGCAGCCCCCGGGACAGTAATCGCGATAGTCGGGAGACCCAGTACTTC

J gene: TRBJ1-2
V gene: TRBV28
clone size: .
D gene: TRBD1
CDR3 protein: CASSFRGPSYGYTF
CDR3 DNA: TGTGCCAGCAGTTTTAGGGGGCCGTCCTATGGCTACACCTTC

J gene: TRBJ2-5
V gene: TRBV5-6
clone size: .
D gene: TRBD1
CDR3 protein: CASSLRDRRETQYF
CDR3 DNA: TGTGCCAGCAGCTTAAGGGACAGGCGAGAGACCCAGTACTTC